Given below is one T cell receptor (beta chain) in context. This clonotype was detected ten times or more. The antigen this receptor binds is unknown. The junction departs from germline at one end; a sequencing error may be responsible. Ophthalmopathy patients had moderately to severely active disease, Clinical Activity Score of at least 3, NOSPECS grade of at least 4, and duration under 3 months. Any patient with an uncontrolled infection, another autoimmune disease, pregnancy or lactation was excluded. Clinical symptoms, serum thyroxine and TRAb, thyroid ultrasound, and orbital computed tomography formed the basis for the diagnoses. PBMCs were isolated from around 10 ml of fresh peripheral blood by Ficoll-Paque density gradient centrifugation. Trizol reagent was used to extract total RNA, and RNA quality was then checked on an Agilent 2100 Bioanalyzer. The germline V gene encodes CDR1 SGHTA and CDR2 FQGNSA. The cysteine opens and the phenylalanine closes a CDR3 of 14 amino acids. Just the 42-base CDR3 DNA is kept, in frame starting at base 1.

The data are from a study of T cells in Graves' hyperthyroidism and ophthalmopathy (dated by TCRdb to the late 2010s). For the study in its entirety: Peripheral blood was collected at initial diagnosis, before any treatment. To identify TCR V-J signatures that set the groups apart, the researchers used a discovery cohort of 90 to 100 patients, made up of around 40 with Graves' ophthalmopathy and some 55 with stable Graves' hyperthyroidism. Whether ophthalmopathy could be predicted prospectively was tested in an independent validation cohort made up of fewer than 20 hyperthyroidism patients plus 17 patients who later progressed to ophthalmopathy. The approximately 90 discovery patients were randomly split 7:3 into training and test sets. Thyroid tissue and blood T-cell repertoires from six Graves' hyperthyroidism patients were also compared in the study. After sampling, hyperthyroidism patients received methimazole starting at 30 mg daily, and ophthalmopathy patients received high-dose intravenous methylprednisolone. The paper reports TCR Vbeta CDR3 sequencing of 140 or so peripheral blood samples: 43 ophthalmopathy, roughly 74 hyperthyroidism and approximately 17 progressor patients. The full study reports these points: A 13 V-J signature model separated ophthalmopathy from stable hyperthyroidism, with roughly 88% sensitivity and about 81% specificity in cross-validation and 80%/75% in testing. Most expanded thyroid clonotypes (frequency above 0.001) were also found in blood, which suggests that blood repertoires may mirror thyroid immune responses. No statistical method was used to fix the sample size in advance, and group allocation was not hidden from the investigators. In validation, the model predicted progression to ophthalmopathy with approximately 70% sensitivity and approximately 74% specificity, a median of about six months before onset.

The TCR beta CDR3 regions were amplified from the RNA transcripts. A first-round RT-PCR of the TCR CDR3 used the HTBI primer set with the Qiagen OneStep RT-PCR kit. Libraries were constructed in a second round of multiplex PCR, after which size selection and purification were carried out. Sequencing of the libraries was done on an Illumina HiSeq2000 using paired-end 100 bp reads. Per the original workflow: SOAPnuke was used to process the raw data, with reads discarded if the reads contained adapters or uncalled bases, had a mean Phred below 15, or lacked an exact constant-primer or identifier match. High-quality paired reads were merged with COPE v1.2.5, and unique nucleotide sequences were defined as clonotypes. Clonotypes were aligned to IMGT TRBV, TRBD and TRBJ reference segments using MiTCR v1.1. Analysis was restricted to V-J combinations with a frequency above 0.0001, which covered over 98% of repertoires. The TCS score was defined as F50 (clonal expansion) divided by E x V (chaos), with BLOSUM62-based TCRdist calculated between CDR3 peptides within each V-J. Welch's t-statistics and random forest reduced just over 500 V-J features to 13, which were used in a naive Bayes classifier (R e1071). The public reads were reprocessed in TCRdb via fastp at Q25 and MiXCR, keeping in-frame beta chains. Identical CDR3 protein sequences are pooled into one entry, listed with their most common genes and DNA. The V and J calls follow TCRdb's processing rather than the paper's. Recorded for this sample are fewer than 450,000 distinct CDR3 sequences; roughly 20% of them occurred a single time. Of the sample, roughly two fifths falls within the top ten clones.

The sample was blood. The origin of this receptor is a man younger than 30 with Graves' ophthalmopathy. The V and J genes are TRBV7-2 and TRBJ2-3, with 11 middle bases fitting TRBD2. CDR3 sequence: CASSLAGGLDTQYF. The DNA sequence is TGTGCCAGCAGTTTAGCGGGGGGGCTCGATACGCAGTATTTT.